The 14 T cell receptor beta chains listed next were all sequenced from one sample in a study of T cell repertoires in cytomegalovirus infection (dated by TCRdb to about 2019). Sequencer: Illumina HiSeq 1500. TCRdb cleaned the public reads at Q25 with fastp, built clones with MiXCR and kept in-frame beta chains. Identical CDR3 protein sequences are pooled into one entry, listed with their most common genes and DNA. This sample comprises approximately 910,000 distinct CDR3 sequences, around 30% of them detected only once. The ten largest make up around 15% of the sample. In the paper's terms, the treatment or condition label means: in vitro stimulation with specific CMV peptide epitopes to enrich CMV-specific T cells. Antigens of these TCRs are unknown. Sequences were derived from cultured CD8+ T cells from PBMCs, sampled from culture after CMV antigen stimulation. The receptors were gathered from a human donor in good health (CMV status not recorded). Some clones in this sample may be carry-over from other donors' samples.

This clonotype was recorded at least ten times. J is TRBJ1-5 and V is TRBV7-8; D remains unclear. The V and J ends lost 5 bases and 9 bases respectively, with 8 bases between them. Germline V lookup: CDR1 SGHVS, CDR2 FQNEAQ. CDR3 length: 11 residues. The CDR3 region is CASSGSGPQHF. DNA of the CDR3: TGTGCCAGCAGCGGATCCGGGCCCCAGCATTTT.

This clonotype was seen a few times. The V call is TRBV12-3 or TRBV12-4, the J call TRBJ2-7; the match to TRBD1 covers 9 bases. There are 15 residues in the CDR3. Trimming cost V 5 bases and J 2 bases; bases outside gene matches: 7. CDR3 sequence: CASSKTGGPAYEQYF. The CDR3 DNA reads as TGTGCCAGCAGTAAAACAGGGGGCCCAGCCTACGAGCAGTACTTC.

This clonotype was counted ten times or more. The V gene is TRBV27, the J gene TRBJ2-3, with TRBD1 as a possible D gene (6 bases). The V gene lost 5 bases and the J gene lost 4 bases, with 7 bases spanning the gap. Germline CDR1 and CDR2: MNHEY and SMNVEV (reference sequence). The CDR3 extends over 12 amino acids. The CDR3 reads CASSRTADTQYF. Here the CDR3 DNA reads TGTGCCAGCAGTCGGACAGCAGATACGCAGTATTTT.

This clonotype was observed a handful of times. As DNA, the CDR3 is TGTGCCATCAGTGAGCCCGGGACGTCCTATGGCTACACCTTC. Translated: CAISEPGTSYGYTF. The chain joins TRBV10-3 to TRBJ1-2; TRBD1 might be the D (5 bases). Between the trimmed V and J ends, which lost 2 bases and 4 bases, there was a span of 11 bases. CDR3 length: 14 residues. Germline assignment: CDR1 ENHRY and CDR2 SYGVKD.

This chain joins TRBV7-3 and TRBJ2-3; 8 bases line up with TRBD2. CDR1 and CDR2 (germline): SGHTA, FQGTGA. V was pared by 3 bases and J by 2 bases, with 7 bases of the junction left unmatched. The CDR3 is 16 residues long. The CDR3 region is CASSFYAGGSTDTQYF. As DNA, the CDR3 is TGTGCCAGCAGCTTCTATGCGGGGGGATCCACAGATACGCAGTATTTT.

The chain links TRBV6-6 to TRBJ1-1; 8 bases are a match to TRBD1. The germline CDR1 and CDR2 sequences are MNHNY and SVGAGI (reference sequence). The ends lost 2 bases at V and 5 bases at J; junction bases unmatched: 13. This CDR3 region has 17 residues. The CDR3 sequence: CASSYSVDRGRKTEAFF. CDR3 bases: TGTGCCAGCAGTTACAGTGTCGACAGGGGCCGGAAAACTGAAGCTTTCTTT.

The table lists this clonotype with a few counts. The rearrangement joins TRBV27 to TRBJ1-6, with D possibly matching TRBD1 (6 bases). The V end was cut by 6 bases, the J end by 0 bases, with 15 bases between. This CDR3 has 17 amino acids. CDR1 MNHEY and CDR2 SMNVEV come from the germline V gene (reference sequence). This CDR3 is CASRLGQQYSYNSPLHF. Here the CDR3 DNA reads TGTGCCAGCAGACTCGGACAGCAGTACTCCTATAATTCACCCCTCCACTTT.

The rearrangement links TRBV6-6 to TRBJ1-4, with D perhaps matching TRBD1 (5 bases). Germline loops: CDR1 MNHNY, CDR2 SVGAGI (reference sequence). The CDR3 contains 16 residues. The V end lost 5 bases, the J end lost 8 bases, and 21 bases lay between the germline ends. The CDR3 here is CASSPTEYIRGEKLFF. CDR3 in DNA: TGTGCCAGCAGTCCGACAGAATACATCCGGGGGGAAAAACTGTTTTTT.

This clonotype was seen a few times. The DNA for the CDR3 is TGCGCCAGCAGCTGGTACGGCGATGAGCAGTTCTTC. Its protein product is CASSWYGDEQFF. The chain links TRBV4-3 to TRBJ2-1; no reliable D call. Germline CDR1 is LGHNA and CDR2 is YSLEER. This CDR3 region has 12 residues. V was trimmed by 5 bases and J by 8 bases, leaving 10 bases between them.

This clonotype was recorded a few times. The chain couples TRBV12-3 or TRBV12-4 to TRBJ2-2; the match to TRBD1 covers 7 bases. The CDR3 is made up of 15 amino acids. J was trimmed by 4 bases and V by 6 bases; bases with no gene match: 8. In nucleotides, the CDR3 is TGTGCCAGCAGCATCGATAGGGGGCCCACCGGGGAGCTGTTTTTT. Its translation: CASSIDRGPTGELFF.

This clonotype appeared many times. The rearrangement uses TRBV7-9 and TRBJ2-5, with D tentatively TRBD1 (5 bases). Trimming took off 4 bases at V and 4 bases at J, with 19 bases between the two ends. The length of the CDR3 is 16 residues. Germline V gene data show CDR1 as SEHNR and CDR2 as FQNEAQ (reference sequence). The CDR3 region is CASSSPTAGMGETQYF. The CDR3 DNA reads TGTGCCAGCAGCTCCCCGACAGCCGGAATGGGAGAGACCCAGTACTTC.

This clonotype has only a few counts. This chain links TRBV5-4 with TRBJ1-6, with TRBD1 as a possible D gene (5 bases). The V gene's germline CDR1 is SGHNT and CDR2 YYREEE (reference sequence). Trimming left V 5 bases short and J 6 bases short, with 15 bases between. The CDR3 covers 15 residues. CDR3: CASRNAGDGNSPLHF. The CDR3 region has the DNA TGTGCCAGCAGGAATGCGGGGGACGGTAATTCACCCCTCCACTTT.

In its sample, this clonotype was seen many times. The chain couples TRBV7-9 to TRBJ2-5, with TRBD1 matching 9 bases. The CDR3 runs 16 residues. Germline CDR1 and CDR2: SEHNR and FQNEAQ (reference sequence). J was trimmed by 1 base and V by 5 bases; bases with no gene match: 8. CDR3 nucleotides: TGTGCCAGCAGCACGACCGGGACAGGGAGCCAAGAGACCCAGTACTTC. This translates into CASSTTGTGSQETQYF.

DNA for the CDR3: TGTGCCAGCAAGACAGGGAGCTACGAGCAGTACGTC. Amino acid sequence: CASKTGSYEQYV. V usage is TRBV6-2 or TRBV6-3 and J usage is TRBJ2-7; TRBD1 aligns across 7 bases. The CDR3 spans 12 residues. V shed 7 bases and J 3 bases; nucleotides not matched to a gene: 3. Germline V CDR1 and CDR2: MNHEY, SVGEGT.